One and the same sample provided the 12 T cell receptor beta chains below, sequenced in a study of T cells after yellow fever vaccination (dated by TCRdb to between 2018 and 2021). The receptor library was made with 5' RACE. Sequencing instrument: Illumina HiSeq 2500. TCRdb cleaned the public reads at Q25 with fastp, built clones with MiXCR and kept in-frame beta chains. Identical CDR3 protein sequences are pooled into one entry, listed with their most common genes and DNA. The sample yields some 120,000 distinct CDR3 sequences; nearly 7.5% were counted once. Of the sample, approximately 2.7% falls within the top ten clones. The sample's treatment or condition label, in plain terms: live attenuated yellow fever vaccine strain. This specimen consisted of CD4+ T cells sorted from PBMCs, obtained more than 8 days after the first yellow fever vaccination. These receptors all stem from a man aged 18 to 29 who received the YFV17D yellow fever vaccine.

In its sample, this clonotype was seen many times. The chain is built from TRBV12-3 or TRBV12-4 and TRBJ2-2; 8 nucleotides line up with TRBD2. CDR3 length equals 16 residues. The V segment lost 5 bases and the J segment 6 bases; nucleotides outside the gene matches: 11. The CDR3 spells CASSPGGAGGSGELFF. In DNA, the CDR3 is TGTGCCAGCAGTCCCGGAGGGGCGGGGGGCTCCGGGGAGCTGTTTTTT.

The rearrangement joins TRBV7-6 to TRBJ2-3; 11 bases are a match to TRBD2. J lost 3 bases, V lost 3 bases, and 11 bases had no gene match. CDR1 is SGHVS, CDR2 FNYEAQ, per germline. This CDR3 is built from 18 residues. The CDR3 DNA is TGTGCCAGCAGCTTCCGTCTGGTAGCGGGGGGGGCAACAGATACGCAGTATTTT. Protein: CASSFRLVAGGATDTQYF.

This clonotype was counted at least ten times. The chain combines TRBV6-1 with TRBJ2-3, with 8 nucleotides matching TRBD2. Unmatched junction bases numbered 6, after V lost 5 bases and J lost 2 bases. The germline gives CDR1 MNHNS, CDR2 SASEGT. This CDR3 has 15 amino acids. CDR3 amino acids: CASSLQRGHTDTQYF. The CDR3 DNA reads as TGTGCCAGCAGTCTCCAGCGGGGGCACACAGATACGCAGTATTTT.

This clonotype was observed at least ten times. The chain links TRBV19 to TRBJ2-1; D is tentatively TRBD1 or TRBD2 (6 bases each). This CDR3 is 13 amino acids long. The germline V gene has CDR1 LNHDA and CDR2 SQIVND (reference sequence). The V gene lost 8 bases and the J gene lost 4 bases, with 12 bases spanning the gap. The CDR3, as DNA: TGTGCCAGTGGTAGGGGGGCGTACAATGAGCAGTTCTTC. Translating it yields CASGRGAYNEQFF.

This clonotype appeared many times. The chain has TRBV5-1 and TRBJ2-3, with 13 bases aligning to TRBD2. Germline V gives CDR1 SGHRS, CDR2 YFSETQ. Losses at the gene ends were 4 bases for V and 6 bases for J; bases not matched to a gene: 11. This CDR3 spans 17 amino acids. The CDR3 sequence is CASSLGLAGRLRDTQYF. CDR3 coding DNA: TGCGCCAGCAGCCTGGGACTAGCGGGGAGATTGCGGGATACGCAGTATTTT.

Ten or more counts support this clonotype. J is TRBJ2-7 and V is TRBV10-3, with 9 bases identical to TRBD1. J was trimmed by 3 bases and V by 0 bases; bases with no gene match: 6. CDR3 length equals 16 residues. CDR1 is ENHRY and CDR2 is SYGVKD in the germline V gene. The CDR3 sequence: CAISESDRGSGYEQYF. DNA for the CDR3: TGTGCCATCAGTGAGTCGGACAGGGGAAGTGGCTACGAGCAGTACTTC.

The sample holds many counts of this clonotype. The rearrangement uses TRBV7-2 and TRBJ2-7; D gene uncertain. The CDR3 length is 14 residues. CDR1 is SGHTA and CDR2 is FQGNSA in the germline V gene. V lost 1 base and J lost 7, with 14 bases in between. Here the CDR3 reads CASSLGAGPWEQYV. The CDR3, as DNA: TGTGCCAGCAGCTTAGGGGCAGGTCCTTGGGAGCAGTACGTC.

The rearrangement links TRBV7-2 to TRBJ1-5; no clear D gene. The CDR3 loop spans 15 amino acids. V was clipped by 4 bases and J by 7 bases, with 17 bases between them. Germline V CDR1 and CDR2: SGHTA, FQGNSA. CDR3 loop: CASSSLKAGRQPQHF. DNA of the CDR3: TGTGCCAGCAGCTCGCTGAAAGCGGGTCGGCAGCCCCAGCATTTT.

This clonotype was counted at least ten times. In DNA form, the CDR3 reads TGTGCCAGCAGCCAACAAAGGGGAGGTCAGCCCCAGCATTTT. Encoded protein: CASSQQRGGQPQHF. The chain employs TRBV3-1 and TRBJ1-5; a weak D match, TRBD1 (5 bases). The CDR3 is 14 amino acids. V was clipped by 2 bases and J by 6 bases, with 11 bases between them. Per the germline V gene, CDR1 is LGHDT and CDR2 is YNNKEL (reference sequence).

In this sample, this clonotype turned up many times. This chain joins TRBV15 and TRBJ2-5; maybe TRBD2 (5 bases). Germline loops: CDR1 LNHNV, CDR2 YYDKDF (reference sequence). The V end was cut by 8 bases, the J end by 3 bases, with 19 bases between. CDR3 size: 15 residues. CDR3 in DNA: TGTGCCACCCGTCCCGCGGGTAGCCCGAAAGAGACCCAGTACTTC. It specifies CATRPAGSPKETQYF.

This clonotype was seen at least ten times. CDR3 protein: CAIAAEYTDTQYF. CDR3 nucleotide sequence: TGTGCCATCGCAGCGGAGTACACAGATACGCAGTATTTT. The J gene is TRBJ2-3, the V gene TRBV2; possible D gene TRBD2, 5 bases. Germline CDR1 is SNHLY and CDR2 is FYNNEI. Trimming removed 10 bases at V and 2 bases at J, with 13 bases between. There are 13 residues in the CDR3.

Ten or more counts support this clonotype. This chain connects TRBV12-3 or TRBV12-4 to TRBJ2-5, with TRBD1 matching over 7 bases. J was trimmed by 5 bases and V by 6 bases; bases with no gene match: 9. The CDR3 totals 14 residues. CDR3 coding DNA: TGTGCCAGCAGGACGACCGGGACAGCGGAGACCCAGTACTTC. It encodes CASRTTGTAETQYF.